The 14 T cell receptor beta chains listed next were all sequenced from one sample in a study of cytomegalovirus exposure and HLA in healthy donors. The study ran its PCR with 60 Vbeta and 13 Jbeta primers. The table came from immunoSEQ multiplex PCR; TCRdb's copy has only in-frame clones and leaves some out. The repertoire holds 150,000 to 200,000 clones, with 73% as singletons. The specimen sequenced was PBMCs. The receptors originated from a woman aged 25 to 39 in good health and CMV-seronegative.

V and J are TRBV28 and TRBJ1-2; D uncertain. This CDR3 has 14 amino acids. Germline assignment: CDR1 MDHEN and CDR2 SYDVKM. V lost 2 bases to trimming and J lost 0 bases, with 7 bases between them. The CDR3 region is CASSLRGSNYGYTF. DNA of the CDR3: TGTGCCAGCAGTTTACGAGGATCTAACTATGGCTACACCTTC.

The V gene is TRBV30, the J gene TRBJ2-2, with 9 bases matching TRBD2. Germline lookup yields CDR1 GTSNPN and CDR2 SVGIG (reference sequence). The CDR3 runs 13 residues. V dropped 3 bases and J dropped 13; count of bases not matched to a gene: 9. The CDR3 DNA sequence: TGTGCCTGGAGGACTAGCGGTAGCTTCGGGCTGTTTTTT. Translating it yields CAWRTSGSFGLFF.

The V and J genes are TRBV6-1 and TRBJ1-2, with 9 bases matching TRBD1. The CDR3 is 14 residues long. The trim removed 6 bases at V and 8 bases at J, leaving 10 bases unmatched. In germline, CDR1 is MNHNS, CDR2 SASEGT. Here the CDR3 reads CASSRTGEVKGYTF. The CDR3 bases are TGTGCCAGCAGCCGGACAGGGGAAGTAAAAGGCTACACCTTC.

There are a few counts of this clone. This chain joins TRBV7-2 and TRBJ1-4; the match to TRBD1 covers 9 bases. V was clipped by 4 bases and J by 10 bases; unmatched bases: 7. Germline V gives CDR1 SGHTA, CDR2 FQGNSA. The CDR3 contains 14 residues. The CDR3: CASSSGTGTAKLFF. The CDR3 DNA follows: TGTGCCAGCAGCTCTGGGACAGGGACGGCAAAACTGTTTTTT. Variable domain in full (rest from reference TRBV7-2 and TRBJ1-4): GAGVSQSPSNKVTEKGKDVELRCDPISGHTALYWYRQSLGQGLEFLIYFQGNSAPDKSGLPSDRFSAERTGGSVSTLTIQRTQQEDSAVYLCASSSGTGTAKLFFGSGTQLSVL.

This clone was found a few times. The chain joins TRBV7-3 to TRBJ2-7, with D perhaps TRBD1 (6 bases). CDR3 length equals 14 residues. V was cut by 5 bases and J by 2 bases, with 13 bases left in between. Per the germline V gene, CDR1 is SGHTA and CDR2 is FQGTGA. CDR3 in DNA: TGTGCCAGCAGCCCCGGGACACAAACCTACGAGCAGTACTTC. This encodes CASSPGTQTYEQYF.

The rearrangement joins TRBV5-8 to TRBJ2-5; a weak D match, TRBD2 (6 bases). The V gene's germline CDR1 is SGHTS and CDR2 YDEGEE. The length of the CDR3 is 16 residues. Trimming stripped 4 bases from V and 3 bases from J, with 19 bases between. The CDR3 region has the DNA TGTGCCAGCAGCGCCGGGGACTTTTCATCGAAAGAGACCCAGTACTTC. Translation gives CASSAGDFSSKETQYF.

J is TRBJ2-7 and V is TRBV11-1, with TRBD2 matching over 7 bases. Germline CDR1 is SGHAT and CDR2 is FQDESV (reference sequence). The J segment lost 2 bases and the V segment lost 5 bases, leaving 9 bases of the junction unmatched. The CDR3 extends over 15 amino acids. The CDR3 nucleotides read TGTGCCAGCAGCCACAAACTAGCGTCGGCCTACGAGCAGTACTTC. Its protein is CASSHKLASAYEQYF.

This clone was detected once. This sequence joins TRBV5-4 and TRBJ1-5, with D possibly matching TRBD1 (6 bases). The CDR3 loop spans 14 amino acids. V was trimmed by 0 bases and J by 4 bases, leaving 8 bases between them. The germline V gene encodes CDR1 SGHNT and CDR2 YYREEE (reference sequence). The CDR3 sequence: CASSLDRVNQPQHF. Here the CDR3 DNA reads TGTGCCAGCAGCTTGGACAGGGTTAATCAGCCCCAGCATTTT.

The rearrangement uses TRBV28 and TRBJ1-1, with D perhaps matching TRBD1 (5 bases). V was clipped by 2 bases and J by 5 bases, with 12 bases between them. The germline V gene encodes CDR1 MDHEN and CDR2 SYDVKM. The CDR3 totals 14 residues. DNA for the CDR3: TGTGCCAGCAGTTTAATGGGGGGAGGAACTGAAGCTTTCTTT. This encodes CASSLMGGGTEAFF. Drawing the rest from reference TRBV28 and TRBJ1-1, the complete variable domain is DVKVTQSSRYLVKRTGEKVFLECVQDMDHENMFWYRQDPGLGLRLIYFSYDVKMKEKGDIPEGYSVSREKKERFSLILESASTNQTSMYLCASSLMGGGTEAFFGQGTRLTVV.

V is TRBV11-3 and J is TRBJ1-6; D is unresolved. CDR3 size: 15 residues. Germline values: CDR1 SGHNT, CDR2 YENEEA. With 5 bases removed from V and 6 bases from J, the gap between germline ends came to 14 bases. The CDR3: CASSHYRESNSPLHF. The CDR3 bases are TGTGCCAGCAGCCATTATAGGGAGTCTAATTCACCCCTCCACTTT.

The V and J genes are TRBV27 and TRBJ2-1, with TRBD1 matching over 9 bases. The V and J ends lost 3 bases and 8 bases, in that order; junction bases with no gene match: 14. The CDR3 spans 17 residues. Germline assignment: CDR1 MNHEY and CDR2 SMNVEV (reference sequence). The CDR3 protein is CASSFPRDRALPHEQFF. The CDR3 DNA reads as TGTGCCAGCAGTTTCCCCAGGGACAGGGCTCTCCCCCATGAGCAGTTCTTC.

The V gene is TRBV2, the J gene TRBJ2-5; 7 nucleotides agree with TRBD2. Germline V lookup: CDR1 SNHLY, CDR2 FYNNEI. CDR3 length equals 14 residues. The V and J ends lost 6 bases and 1 base, in that order; junction bases with no gene match: 5. The CDR3 coding sequence is TGTGCCAGCAGAAAGTCGGGGGGCCAAGAGACCCAGTACTTC. This gives the protein CASRKSGGQETQYF.

The rearrangement joins TRBV29-1 to TRBJ2-2, with TRBD1 matching 8 bases. This CDR3 has 14 residues. The trim removed 6 bases at V and 2 bases at J, leaving 5 bases unmatched. The germline CDR1 and CDR2 sequences are SQVTM and ANQGSEA. DNA for the CDR3: TGCAGCGTCAGAGGACAGGGTAACACCGGGGAGCTGTTTTTT. It encodes CSVRGQGNTGELFF.

CDR3 in DNA: TGTGCCAGCAGTGTTATAGCGGGAGGAATCAACGAGCAGTACTTC. Its protein is CASSVIAGGINEQYF. The chain links TRBV9 to TRBJ2-7, with 10 nucleotides matching TRBD2. Germline CDR1 reads SGDLS; CDR2 reads YYNGEE. CDR3 size: 15 residues. V lost 5 bases, J lost 5 bases, and 10 bases stayed unmatched.